These 20 T cell receptor beta chains were all obtained from the same sample, sequenced in a study of early stage breast cancer tumors. Profiled with immunoSEQ multiplex PCR; TCRdb holds only in-frame clones, not every one. The sample has fewer than 35,000 clones, 74% seen once. Material: breast tumor tissue. These receptors originate from a person aged 30-39 years with breast cancer.

The chain is built from TRBV19 and TRBJ1-5, with TRBD1 matching 8 bases. This CDR3 is built from 13 residues. CDR1 and CDR2 (germline): LNHDA, SQIVND (reference sequence). The V gene end was trimmed by 5 bases and the J gene end by 7 bases; junction bases not matched to a gene: 4. The CDR3 spells CASSGQGGQPQHF. CDR3 bases: TGTGCCAGTAGTGGACAGGGAGGACAGCCCCAGCATTTT. Based on the CDR3 plus reference TRBV19 and TRBJ1-5, the full variable domain is DGGITQSPKYLFRKEGQNVTLSCEQNLNHDAMYWYRQDPGQGLRLIYYSQIVNDFQKGDIAEGYSVSREKKESFPLTVTSAQKNPTAFYLCASSGQGGQPQHFGDGTRLSIL.

This chain joins TRBV6-5 and TRBJ2-2; D uncertain. Per the germline V gene, CDR1 is MNHEY and CDR2 is SVGAGI. The CDR3 covers 12 residues. Between the trimmed V and J ends, which lost 7 bases and 4 bases, there was a span of 7 bases. The CDR3 is CASIGPTGELFF. DNA for the CDR3: TGTGCCAGCATAGGGCCCACCGGGGAGCTGTTTTTT.

This clone was observed a single time. The chain employs TRBV30 and TRBJ1-6; no firm D call. V was shortened by 1 base and J by 5 bases, with 6 bases between the two germline ends. The germline V gene encodes CDR1 GTSNPN and CDR2 SVGIG (reference sequence). The length of the CDR3 is 13 residues. Here the CDR3 reads CAWSGGNNSPLHF. DNA for the CDR3: TGTGCCTGGAGTGGGGGTAATAATTCACCCCTCCACTTT.

The rearrangement joins TRBV5-1 to TRBJ2-2, with a possible D match to TRBD1 (5 bases). Trimming removed 0 bases at V and 8 bases at J, with 14 bases between. Germline V gene data show CDR1 as SGHRS and CDR2 as YFSETQ. This CDR3 comprises 15 residues. DNA for the CDR3: TGCGCCAGCAGCTTGGCCCAGGGTTCCGGGGGGGAGCTGTTTTTT. Protein sequence: CASSLAQGSGGELFF.

This chain joins TRBV5-1 and TRBJ2-1; tentatively, D is TRBD1 (5 bases). Trimming took 7 bases from V and 0 from J, leaving 14 bases between them. CDR3 length: 15 amino acids. Germline V gene sequence: CDR1 SGHRS, CDR2 YFSETQ. The CDR3 nucleotides are TGCGCCAGCGTCCAGGGTTCATCCTCCTACAATGAGCAGTTCTTC. This translates into CASVQGSSSYNEQFF.

The gene calls are TRBV4-3 and TRBJ2-7, with 10 nucleotides matching TRBD2. CDR3 length equals 16 residues. V shed 4 bases and J 4 bases; nucleotides not matched to a gene: 10. Germline CDR1 LGHNA, CDR2 YSLEER. The CDR3 sequence: CASSRTGLAGAYEQYF. The CDR3 DNA reads TGCGCCAGCAGCCGAACAGGTCTAGCGGGGGCGTACGAGCAGTACTTC.

The chain links TRBV9 to TRBJ2-5; possible D gene TRBD2, 5 bases. CDR1 is SGDLS, CDR2 YYNGEE, per germline. Deletions cut 0 bases from V and 3 bases from J, with 9 bases between. This CDR3 has 14 residues. The CDR3 reads CASSVAPGKETQYF. The CDR3 DNA follows: TGTGCCAGCAGCGTAGCCCCGGGGAAAGAGACCCAGTACTTC.

The chain links TRBV19 to TRBJ1-2, with TRBD1 as a possible D gene (5 bases). Germline-derived CDR1 and CDR2 are LNHDA and SQIVND (reference sequence). Deletions cut 4 bases from V and 2 bases from J, with 5 bases between. The CDR3 sequence is 12 residues long. The chain's CDR3 is CASSRQNYGYTF. The CDR3 nucleotides are TGTGCCAGTAGTAGACAGAACTATGGCTACACCTTC.

The V call is TRBV7-2, the J call TRBJ2-7; TRBD1 aligns across 7 bases. This CDR3 comprises 18 residues. Germline V lookup: CDR1 SGHTA, CDR2 FQGNSA. Trimming removed 0 bases from V and 2 bases from J; junction bases left unmatched: 13. CDR3 in amino acids: CASSLAPTGQVFPYEQYF. CDR3 in DNA: TGTGCCAGCAGCTTAGCGCCCACTGGACAGGTCTTCCCCTACGAGCAGTACTTC.

In DNA form, the CDR3 reads TGTGCCAGTAGTATAGGCAGGGATACGCAGTATTTT. This sequence encodes CASSIGRDTQYF. This sequence joins TRBV19 and TRBJ2-3, with no clear D. This CDR3 has 12 amino acids. V was cut by 1 base and J by 6 bases, with 5 bases left in between. Germline CDR1 reads LNHDA; CDR2 reads SQIVND (reference sequence).

The V gene is TRBV5-6, the J gene TRBJ1-1; D remains unclear. This CDR3 is 11 amino acids long. Germline CDR1 is SGHDT and CDR2 is YYEEEE. The V end was cut by 4 bases, the J end by 5 bases, with 6 bases between. The chain's CDR3 is CASSRETEAFF. DNA for the CDR3: TGTGCCAGCAGCCGGGAGACTGAAGCTTTCTTT.

The rearrangement uses TRBV30 and TRBJ2-6; the D gene could be TRBD1 or TRBD2 (6 bases each). This CDR3 has 14 amino acids. The ends were cut back, 0 bases at V and 5 bases at J, with 8 bases in the middle. Germline CDR1 GTSNPN, CDR2 SVGIG (reference sequence). In DNA, the CDR3 is TGTGCCTGGAGTGTCGGGGGCTGGGCCAACGTCCTGACTTTC. Its protein product is CAWSVGGWANVLTF.

The CDR3 coding sequence is TGTGCCAGCAGCCTATGGACCGCCGAGGATGAGCAGTTCTTC. Its translation is CASSLWTAEDEQFF. V usage is TRBV4-2 and J usage is TRBJ2-1, with D hard to call. V was trimmed by 4 bases and J by 8 bases, leaving 15 bases between them. The CDR3 totals 14 residues. Germline loops: CDR1 LGHNA, CDR2 YNFKEQ.

The chain couples TRBV2 to TRBJ2-5; a weak D match, TRBD1 (6 bases). The CDR3 totals 14 residues. V lost 3 bases and J lost 3, with 11 bases in between. CDR1 is SNHLY and CDR2 is FYNNEI in the germline V gene. The CDR3 is CASSEIGQKETQYF. The CDR3 DNA sequence: TGTGCCAGCAGTGAGATAGGACAGAAAGAGACCCAGTACTTC.

The chain is built from TRBV9 and TRBJ2-5; TRBD2 is a possible D gene (6 bases). This CDR3 spans 14 amino acids. The germline CDR1 and CDR2 sequences are SGDLS and YYNGEE. V lost 4 bases to trimming and J lost 6 bases, with 16 bases between them. The CDR3 region has the DNA TGTGCCAGCAGCCCAGGAGCGGGCGGGAAGACCCAGTACTTC. Its protein is CASSPGAGGKTQYF.

The rearrangement links TRBV7-2 to TRBJ1-1; TRBD1 might be the D (5 bases). Trimming removed 5 bases at V and 1 base at J, with 11 bases between. Germline V gene lookup returns CDR1 SGHTA and CDR2 FQGNSA. The CDR3 is made up of 14 amino acids. The CDR3 sequence: CASSPGTANTEAFF. The CDR3, as DNA: TGTGCCAGCAGCCCTGGGACGGCGAACACTGAAGCTTTCTTT.

This clone turned up a few times. V gene TRBV7-9 combines with J gene TRBJ1-1; possible D gene TRBD1, 5 bases. Germline V gene data show CDR1 as SEHNR and CDR2 as FQNEAQ (reference sequence). There are 15 residues in the CDR3. Trimming stripped 6 bases from V and 3 bases from J, with 17 bases between. The CDR3 bases are TGTGCCAGCAGGCTAGGGTCAGGGACGGACACTGAAGCTTTCTTT. It specifies CASRLGSGTDTEAFF. Looking up the rest from reference TRBV7-9 and TRBJ1-1 gives the full variable domain: DTGVSQNPRHKITKRGQNVTFRCDPISEHNRLYWYRQTLGQGPEFLTYFQNEAQLEKSRLLSDRFSAERPKGSFSTLEIQRTEQGDSAMYLCASRLGSGTDTEAFFGQGTRLTVV.

The J gene is TRBJ2-7, the V gene TRBV6-1, with D possibly matching TRBD1 (5 bases). The germline V gene has CDR1 MNHNS and CDR2 SASEGT. Trimming left V 6 bases short and J 2 bases short, with 14 bases between. This CDR3 region has 14 residues. The DNA of the CDR3 is TGTGCCAGCAGCCCAGGACACGGAACCTACGAGCAGTACTTC. This sequence encodes CASSPGHGTYEQYF.

This clone appeared a single time. This chain uses TRBV21-1 with TRBJ1-1; TRBD1, the D gene given by the table, was not confirmed from the DNA. TRBV21-1 is marked as a pseudogene. This CDR3 has 11 residues. CDR3 sequence reads: CASSSHRGAFF. The CDR3, as DNA: TGTGCCAGCAGCTCGCACAGGGGAGCTTTCTTT.

This chain connects TRBV5-1 to TRBJ2-7; D possibly uses TRBD1 or TRBD2 (5 bases each). Germline lookup yields CDR1 SGHRS and CDR2 YFSETQ. Between the trimmed V and J ends, which lost 3 bases and 5 bases, there was a span of 15 bases. CDR3 length: 14 residues. In DNA, the CDR3 is TGCGCCAGCAGCTGGGGAACAAGGGGAGACGAGCAGTACTTC. Translation gives CASSWGTRGDEQYF.